What follows describes a single T cell receptor beta chain. Its antigen is not yet known. Within one base of it there is no much larger clone, and no base qualities were kept. The time point label, read with the paper, signifies: about 28 days (+/-7) after the second vaccine dose. Taken with the paper, the label for treatment or condition translates to: meningococcal conjugate vaccine given as trial control. Samples from vaccinated people were obtained from the UK trials COV001 and COV002, which included a single-blind randomized controlled phase 2/3 trial of AZD1222 (ChAdOx1 nCoV-19) in healthy adults. For TCRbeta chain sequencing, PBMC samples were collected from trial participants at day 0 and at day 28 after the second dose. The CDR3 regions of human TCRbeta chains were analyzed by immunosequencing. In the original analysis: TCRs in the repertoires were matched against a reference library of SARS-CoV-2-specific TCRs that had been generated with the MIRA antigen-specificity platform. Breadth was defined as the fraction of unique TCRs that were SARS-CoV-2-associated, and depth was defined as the fraction of total T cells that were SARS-CoV-2-associated. Each spike-specific TCR was assigned to its reactive spike region and to a CD4 or CD8 class using the MIRA data. Log10-transformed breadth and depth values were compared by one-way ANOVA with Sidak's multiple comparisons tests. TCRdb took over this immuneACCESS table, retaining in-frame rearrangements with V and J assigned. Such tables are incomplete; in checked studies, under half of the missing clones stem from an unresolved V gene, and the remainder is unexplained. V, J and clone size are those of that table, while D and trimming were read from the DNA. A total of 150,000 to 200,000 clones appear in this sample, 75% to 90% of them only once. The ten largest clones add up to about 4.3% of the sample.

The germline V gene (reference sequence) supplies CDR1 SGHNT and CDR2 YYREEE. V and J lose 1 base and 1 base, and a span of 10 bases separates them. Its CDR3 holds 15 amino acids, cysteine through phenylalanine. Here the CDR3 DNA is all that survives: 45 bases in frame from base 1. The sample comes from a study of T cell responses to AZD1222 COVID-19 vaccine (dated by TCRdb to the early 2020s). About the full investigation: TCR sequencing covered fewer than 250 trial participants: 200 to 220 given two doses of AZD1222 and approximately 26 given two doses of MenACWY control vaccine. Trial participants were enrolled by age into 18-55, 56-69 and 70-plus year subgroups, with roughly 160, 29 and 62 TCR-sequenced participants respectively.

The study at large found these results: Nearly half of unique spike-specific TCRs reportedly recognized epitopes outside regions mutated in the B.1.351 and B.1.1.7 variants. Because no samples from the day 14 peak response were available, repertoires could be characterized only after the peak T cell response. CD4 TCRs associated with the vaccine covered the entire spike protein, and the dominant responses were in regions 160-218 and 743-854. A significant rise in spike-specific TCR breadth and depth was observed after two AZD1222 doses relative to day 0 and relative to MenACWY recipients. The 56-69-year group was small, and its depth increase did not reach significance, likely because of low power. Most participants were white British and females outnumbered males, and the authors suggested that clonal diversity may have been underestimated. Only a handful of AZD1222 recipients were SARS-CoV-2 seropositive at baseline, limiting conclusions about previously exposed vaccinees.

The rearranged chain carries TRBV5-4 and TRBJ2-3, with the D gene uncertain. Sequencing was performed on peripheral blood, taken 28 days after the second dose of the MenACWY control vaccine. This sequence was found in an adult who received the MenACWY meningococcal vaccine as a control. The sequenced DNA is TGTGCCAGCAGCTTGATTGGTCATGGCACAGATACGCAGTATTTT. This yields the protein CASSLIGHGTDTQYF.